These 16 T cell receptor beta chains were all obtained from the same sample, sequenced in a study of CD8+ T cells in alopecia areata. RNA, once extracted, was reverse transcribed into cDNA for use as the sequencing template. The assay was immunoSEQ multiplex PCR, and TCRdb's table has in-frame clones only and misses some. The table has 93,000 or so clones, roughly 53% seen once. Input material: CD4+ T cells sorted from blood. The receptors stem from a human donor in good health.

This chain connects TRBV27 to TRBJ1-2, with D tentatively TRBD1 (5 bases). V lost 5 bases to trimming and J lost 6 bases, with 16 bases between them. Germline lookup yields CDR1 MNHEY and CDR2 SMNVEV (reference sequence). The CDR3 sequence is 14 residues long. The CDR3 is CASSRDRTFDGYTF. CDR3 nucleotides: TGTGCCAGCAGTAGGGACCGGACCTTCGATGGCTACACCTTC.

CDR3 residues: CASSPREAGGPTDTQYF. The CDR3 DNA reads TGTGCCAGCTCACCACGAGAAGCGGGGGGACCCACAGATACGCAGTATTTT. The V and J genes are TRBV18 and TRBJ2-3, with 9 nucleotides matching TRBD2. The CDR3 extends over 17 amino acids. Germline-derived CDR1 and CDR2 are KGHSH and LQKENI. The V segment lost 1 base and the J segment 2 bases; nucleotides outside the gene matches: 7.

This sequence joins TRBV5-6 and TRBJ2-7, with D perhaps TRBD1 (6 bases). The length of the CDR3 is 14 residues. Germline values: CDR1 SGHDT, CDR2 YYEEEE. V dropped 1 base and J dropped 9 bases, with 17 bases sitting between them. CDR3 in DNA: TGTGCCAGCAGCTTGTCGGCAGGGGAGTTGGGGCAGTACTTC. Translation gives CASSLSAGELGQYF.

This chain uses TRBV18 with TRBJ1-1; D perhaps matches TRBD1 (5 bases). Germline V gene sequence: CDR1 KGHSH, CDR2 LQKENI. This CDR3 is built from 13 residues. V lost 3 bases to trimming and J lost 7 bases, with 12 bases between them. CDR3 in DNA: TGTGCCAGCTCACCTCGTCAGGGCCTTGAAGCTTTCTTT. Encoded protein: CASSPRQGLEAFF. The whole variable domain, remainder taken from reference TRBV18 and TRBJ1-1, is NAGVMQNPRHLVRRRGQEARLRCSPMKGHSHVYWYRQLPEEGLKFMVYLQKENIIDESGMPKERFSAEFPKEGPSILRIQQVVRGDSAAYFCASSPRQGLEAFFGQGTRLTVV.

J is TRBJ1-2 and V is TRBV29-1; TRBD1 might be the D (5 bases). Germline lookup yields CDR1 SQVTM and CDR2 ANQGSEA. This CDR3 is 13 amino acids long. V dropped 4 bases and J dropped 4 bases, with 13 bases sitting between them. The CDR3 spells CSVGGGLSYGYTF. Here the CDR3 DNA reads TGCAGCGTTGGCGGGGGATTGAGCTATGGCTACACCTTC.

The V and J genes are TRBV27 and TRBJ1-2; D gene uncertain. Per the germline V gene, CDR1 is MNHEY and CDR2 is SMNVEV (reference sequence). Trimming took off 5 bases at V and 3 bases at J, with 4 bases between the two ends. CDR3 length: 11 amino acids. CDR3 DNA: TGTGCCAGCAGTAACCACTATGGCTACACCTTC. Amino acid sequence: CASSNHYGYTF.

The chain is built from TRBV30 and TRBJ2-2; D remains ambiguous. Germline CDR1 and CDR2: GTSNPN and SVGIG (reference sequence). This CDR3 contains 14 residues. Trimming pared 4 bases from V and 4 bases from J, leaving 13 bases between. Here the CDR3 reads CAWTRLHRTGELFF. CDR3 DNA sequence: TGTGCCTGGACACGGCTGCACCGCACCGGGGAGCTGTTTTTT.

The chain joins TRBV12-5 to TRBJ2-1; the D gene is possibly TRBD1 (6 bases). CDR1 is LGHNT and CDR2 is FRNRAP in the germline V gene. This CDR3 contains 13 residues. The V gene lost 3 bases and the J gene lost 5 bases, with 8 bases spanning the gap. This CDR3 reads CASGLRGNNEQFF. Written as DNA, the CDR3 is TGTGCTAGTGGTTTAAGGGGGAACAATGAGCAGTTCTTC.

V and J are TRBV15 and TRBJ2-2; D not resolved. Germline V gives CDR1 LNHNV, CDR2 YYDKDF (reference sequence). V lost 2 bases to trimming and J lost 6 bases, with 10 bases between them. The CDR3 sequence is 14 residues long. In DNA form, the CDR3 reads TGTGCCACCAGCAGAAGAGACAAACCCGGGGAGCTGTTTTTT. The encoded protein is CATSRRDKPGELFF.

The chain joins TRBV9 to TRBJ2-3; D not certain. CDR3 length equals 16 residues. Germline assignment: CDR1 SGDLS and CDR2 YYNGEE. Trimming shortened V by 0 bases and J by 0 bases, and 11 bases separated the two germline ends. CDR3 sequence (DNA): TGTGCCAGCAGCGTAGGCATCCTCTCTAGCACAGATACGCAGTATTTT. Residues: CASSVGILSSTDTQYF.

The chain joins TRBV30 to TRBJ1-1; no firm D call. The CDR3 length is 14 residues. The ends were cut back, 0 bases at V and 2 bases at J, with 10 bases in the middle. Germline V gene sequence: CDR1 GTSNPN, CDR2 SVGIG (reference sequence). The CDR3 DNA reads TGTGCCTGGAGTGTACTGTCCAGTAACACTGAAGCTTTCTTT. This encodes CAWSVLSSNTEAFF.

A few counts support this clone. This rearrangement joins TRBV5-1 to TRBJ2-7; D perhaps matches TRBD1 (6 bases). V lost 0 bases and J lost 0, with 7 bases in between. The germline gives CDR1 SGHRS, CDR2 YFSETQ. The CDR3 is 14 amino acids. CDR3 residues: CASSLVGASYEQYF. DNA for the CDR3: TGCGCCAGCAGCTTGGTGGGGGCCTCCTACGAGCAGTACTTC.

This sequence joins TRBV2 and TRBJ1-1, with D uncertain. With 4 bases removed from V and 10 bases from J, the gap between germline ends came to 19 bases. This CDR3 has 14 amino acids. Germline V gene lookup returns CDR1 SNHLY and CDR2 FYNNEI. The CDR3 here is CASSVVGGIGGAFF. The CDR3 bases are TGTGCCAGCAGTGTTGTGGGTGGAATCGGAGGAGCTTTCTTT.

The chain couples TRBV30 to TRBJ2-6, with TRBD2 as a possible D gene (6 bases). CDR1 is GTSNPN and CDR2 is SVGIG in the germline V gene (reference sequence). The CDR3 totals 17 residues. V was pared by 6 bases and J by 1 base, with 19 bases between. In DNA, the CDR3 is TGTGCCTGCTCCCCTTGGGGCGGGGTATCTGGGGCCAACGTCCTGACTTTC. As protein: CACSPWGGVSGANVLTF.

CDR3 sequence: CASSLGDTFSPLHF. The CDR3 DNA reads as TGCGCCAGCAGCTTGGGGGACACTTTTTCACCCCTCCACTTT. The genes are TRBV5-1 and TRBJ1-6, with D perhaps matching TRBD1 (6 bases). Germline V gene data show CDR1 as SGHRS and CDR2 as YFSETQ. The CDR3 consists of 14 residues. Between the trimmed V and J ends, which lost 0 bases and 9 bases, there was a span of 10 bases.

The chain employs TRBV29-1 and TRBJ2-1; D is undetermined. The V end was cut by 3 bases, the J end by 8 bases, with 11 bases between. Germline V gene lookup returns CDR1 SQVTM and CDR2 ANQGSEA. CDR3 length: 12 residues. The CDR3 region has the DNA TGCAGCGTTGAGGCCTATCCCTATGAGCAGTTCTTC. Translating gives CSVEAYPYEQFF.